These 2 T cell receptor beta chains were all obtained from the same sample, sequenced in a study of CD4 T cells in relation to SARS-CoV-2 and coronaviruses. Unexposed donor CD4+ T cells date from about 2011-2018, before the COVID-19 pandemic. The cells were cultured for under twelve days before CD4+ T cells were isolated. TCRdb keeps only in-frame clones here, not all; method: immunoSEQ multiplex PCR. This sample has 25,000 to 30,000 clones; 77% occur once, and the top ten carry over 15%. What these receptors recognize is not known. Sequencing was carried out using CD4+ T cells from PBMCs, cultured in vitro. Receptor source: a human donor in good health.

The chain uses TRBV4-3 and TRBJ1-2; D is uncertain. CDR1 LGHNA and CDR2 YSLEER come from the germline V gene. The CDR3 loop spans 12 amino acids. V was shortened by 3 bases and J by 2 bases, with 4 bases between the two germline ends. The CDR3: CASSQGNYGYTF. The CDR3 DNA sequence: TGCGCCAGCAGCCAGGGAAACTATGGCTACACCTTC.

The CDR3 region is CAIGQQGANIQYF. CDR3 DNA: TGTGCCATCGGTCAACAGGGGGCGAACATTCAGTACTTC. The chain uses TRBV10-3 and TRBJ2-4; 9 nucleotides match TRBD1. The germline V gene has CDR1 ENHRY and CDR2 SYGVKD. The CDR3 totals 13 residues. The V gene end was trimmed by 8 bases and the J gene end by 7 bases; junction bases not matched to a gene: 6.